This T cell receptor (beta chain) was found in a study of blood T cell repertoires in COVID-19. Turning to the study itself: Donors in the United States, Italy and Spain gave samples during acute or convalescent COVID-19. From T cells, B-cell-depleted T cells, or PBMCs came the material, which was cDNA or gDNA.

Grouping used clinical history reported by participants in a survey and questionnaire. Assay: immunoSEQ multiplex PCR; the TCRdb copy retains only in-frame clones and omits some. The sample yields approximately 200,000 clones, about 88% seen once. This CDR3 is built from 14 residues. This sequence joins TRBV21-1 and TRBJ2-7; the table's D call, TRBD1, was not checked against the DNA. TRBV21-1 is classified as a pseudogene. Sequences were obtained from PBMCs or T cells enriched from blood (not recorded which). This clonotype was sampled from a woman aged 30 to 39 who had recovered from COVID-19. The CDR3: CASTPGQGIDEQYV. CDR3 DNA: TGTGCCAGCACCCCAGGACAGGGAATCGACGAGCAGTACGTC.